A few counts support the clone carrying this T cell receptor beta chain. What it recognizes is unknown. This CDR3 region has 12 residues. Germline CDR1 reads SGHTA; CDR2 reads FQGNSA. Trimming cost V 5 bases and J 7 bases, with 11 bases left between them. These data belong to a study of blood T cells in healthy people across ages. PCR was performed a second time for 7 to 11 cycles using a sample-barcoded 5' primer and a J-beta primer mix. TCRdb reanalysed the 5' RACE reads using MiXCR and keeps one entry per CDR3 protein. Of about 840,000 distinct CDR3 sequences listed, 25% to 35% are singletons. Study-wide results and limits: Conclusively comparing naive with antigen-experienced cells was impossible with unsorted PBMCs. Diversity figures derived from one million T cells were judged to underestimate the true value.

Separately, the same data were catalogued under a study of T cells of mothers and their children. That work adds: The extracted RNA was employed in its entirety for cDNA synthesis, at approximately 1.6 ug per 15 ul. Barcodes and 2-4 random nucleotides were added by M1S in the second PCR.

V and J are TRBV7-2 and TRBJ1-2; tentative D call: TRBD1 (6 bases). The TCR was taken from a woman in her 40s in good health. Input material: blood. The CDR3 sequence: CASSIRGGGYTF. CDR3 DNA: TGTGCCAGCAGCATTAGGGGGGGTGGCTACACCTTC.